Below, 21 T cell receptor beta chains from the same sample are listed, as sequenced in a study of blood T cell repertoires in COVID-19 (dated by TCRdb to about 2020). The library came from the immunoSEQ multiplex PCR assay. TCRdb carries this immuneACCESS record with in-frame sequences only. Its versions omit some clonotypes, under half of them owing to an unresolved V gene in the studies checked, with the rest unexplained. The sample profile shows approximately 300,000 clones; around 86% of them were found once. The ten largest clones add up to roughly 1.6% of the sample. Sequencing was performed on peripheral blood. The receptors stem from a woman between 50 and 59 years old with acute or convalescent COVID-19.

The chain recombines TRBV18 with TRBJ1-1; D unresolved. CDR3 length: 16 amino acids. V dropped 2 bases and J dropped 2 bases, with 15 bases sitting between them. Germline V gene lookup returns CDR1 KGHSH and CDR2 LQKENI. This CDR3 reads CASSPEWAGLNTEAFF. Written as DNA, the CDR3 is TGTGCCAGCTCACCAGAGTGGGCAGGTCTCAACACTGAAGCTTTCTTT. Full variable domain (rest looked up from reference TRBV18 and TRBJ1-1): NAGVMQNPRHLVRRRGQEARLRCSPMKGHSHVYWYRQLPEEGLKFMVYLQKENIIDESGMPKERFSAEFPKEGPSILRIQQVVRGDSAAYFCASSPEWAGLNTEAFFGQGTRLTVV.

The chain links TRBV18 to TRBJ2-1; 7 positions agree with TRBD1. V trimming: 5 bases; J trimming: 7 bases; junction bases outside the gene matches: 5. The CDR3 loop spans 13 amino acids. Germline lookup yields CDR1 KGHSH and CDR2 LQKENI. The chain's CDR3 is CASSSTGRNEQFF. CDR3 nucleotide sequence: TGTGCCAGCTCATCGACAGGGCGGAATGAGCAGTTCTTC.

The chain uses TRBV14 and TRBJ1-4; D not certain. V was clipped by 0 bases and J by 6 bases, with 20 bases between them. The CDR3 is 18 amino acids. Per germline, CDR1 SGHDN and CDR2 FVKESK. CDR3 protein: CASSQDPRIDWRYEKLFF. In nucleotides, the CDR3 is TGTGCCAGCAGCCAAGATCCCCGAATCGACTGGAGATATGAAAAACTGTTTTTT. The variable domain in full, completed from reference TRBV14 and TRBJ1-4, reads EAGVTQFPSHSVIEKGQTVTLRCDPISGHDNLYWYRRVMGKEIKFLLHFVKESKQDESGMPNNRFLAERTGGTYSTLKVQPAELEDSGVYFCASSQDPRIDWRYEKLFFGSGTQLSVL.

This chain uses TRBV2 with TRBJ2-1, with D uncertain. Germline CDR1 and CDR2: SNHLY and FYNNEI. There are 17 residues in the CDR3. V lost 2 bases and J lost 0, with 14 bases in between. The CDR3 is CASSERRRSSSYNEQFF. The DNA for the CDR3 is TGTGCCAGCAGTGAAAGGCGCAGGTCGAGCTCCTACAATGAGCAGTTCTTC.

J is TRBJ1-5 and V is TRBV5-8; 8 bases fit TRBD1. After removal of 5 bases from V and 3 bases from J, the junction contained 7 bases not matched to a gene. CDR1 is SGHTS and CDR2 is YDEGEE in the germline V gene. This CDR3 spans 15 amino acids. Here the CDR3 DNA reads TGTGCCAGCAGGAATCACAGGGGGAACAATCAGCCCCAGCATTTT. It translates to CASRNHRGNNQPQHF.

The chain combines TRBV6-5 with TRBJ2-4; weak D call: TRBD1 (5 bases). Germline V gene sequence: CDR1 MNHEY, CDR2 SVGAGI. V shed 6 bases and J shed 8 bases, with 14 bases lying between them. This CDR3 is built from 13 residues. CDR3 nucleotide sequence: TGTGCCAGCAGACGGACACTCGAAGACATTCAGTACTTC. As protein: CASRRTLEDIQYF.

CDR3 loop: CASSVESGAKQYF. For the CDR3, the DNA is TGTGCCAGCAGCGTAGAGTCTGGGGCTAAGCAGTACTTC. This rearrangement joins TRBV9 to TRBJ2-7; weak D call: TRBD1 (5 bases). Germline V CDR1 and CDR2: SGDLS, YYNGEE. With 0 bases removed from V and 8 bases from J, the gap between germline ends came to 12 bases. The CDR3 loop spans 13 amino acids.

V gene TRBV19 combines with J gene TRBJ1-2; TRBD1 agrees at 8 bases. Trimming removed 8 bases from V and 3 bases from J; junction bases left unmatched: 14. The CDR3 loop spans 16 amino acids. Germline V gene lookup returns CDR1 LNHDA and CDR2 SQIVND (reference sequence). The CDR3 region has the DNA TGTGCCAGTTACAGGACAGGGCCATTGGGCCACTATGGCTACACCTTC. Encoded protein: CASYRTGPLGHYGYTF.

J is TRBJ2-1 and V is TRBV6-4; D not resolved. This CDR3 is built from 15 residues. V lost 2 bases and J lost 3, with 11 bases in between. Germline values: CDR1 MRHNA, CDR2 SNTAGT. This CDR3 reads CASSDGRVSYNEQFF. The CDR3, as DNA: TGTGCCAGCAGTGACGGGCGCGTCAGCTACAATGAGCAGTTCTTC.

This clone was seen once. The chain joins TRBV3-1 (or the pseudogene TRBV3-2) to TRBJ2-3; D may be TRBD2 (6 bases). Germline CDR1 is LGHDT and CDR2 is YNNKEL (reference sequence). Trimming took off 1 base at V and 2 bases at J, with 13 bases between the two ends. The CDR3 has 16 amino acids. CDR3 DNA sequence: TGTGCCAGCAGCCAAGTCCCGGGACTGACCACAGATACGCAGTATTTT. Amino acid sequence: CASSQVPGLTTDTQYF.

This clone showed up just a few times. CDR3 loop: CASSKGLAGGPYNEQFF. CDR3 in DNA: TGTGCCAGTAGTAAGGGACTAGCGGGAGGGCCCTACAATGAGCAGTTCTTC. The chain couples TRBV19 to TRBJ2-1; 16 bases fit TRBD2. Germline V gene lookup returns CDR1 LNHDA and CDR2 SQIVND (reference sequence). This CDR3 is 17 amino acids long. V lost 4 bases to trimming and J lost 2 bases; unmatched junction nucleotides: 2.

J is TRBJ2-7 and V is TRBV19, with 8 bases aligning to TRBD2. The CDR3 contains 14 residues. The germline gives CDR1 LNHDA, CDR2 SQIVND (reference sequence). V lost 7 bases and J lost 6; bases outside the gene matches: 11. CDR3 sequence (DNA): TGTGCCAGTACCGCCGGGGGACTAGTTCGCGAGCAGTACTTC. It is translated as CASTAGGLVREQYF.

This chain connects TRBV28 to TRBJ1-4; no firm D call. CDR1 and CDR2 (germline): MDHEN, SYDVKM. This CDR3 comprises 15 residues. Trimming left V 4 bases short and J 4 bases short, with 13 bases between. In nucleotides, the CDR3 is TGTGCCAGCAGTTCCCCCCAAACACATAATGAAAAACTGTTTTTT. It yields the protein CASSSPQTHNEKLFF.

This clone has only one observation. V and J are TRBV19 and TRBJ2-3; TRBD1 is a possible D gene (5 bases). CDR3 length: 15 amino acids. The V and J ends lost 5 bases and 5 bases respectively, with 17 bases between them. CDR1 and CDR2 (germline): LNHDA, SQIVND (reference sequence). CDR3 DNA: TGTGCCAGTAGTTTCACATGGGGCTTGATAGATACGCAGTATTTT. This gives the protein CASSFTWGLIDTQYF. The full variable domain, in which reference TRBV19 and TRBJ2-3 provide the parts outside the CDR3, is DGGITQSPKYLFRKEGQNVTLSCEQNLNHDAMYWYRQDPGQGLRLIYYSQIVNDFQKGDIAEGYSVSREKKESFPLTVTSAQKNPTAFYLCASSFTWGLIDTQYFGPGTRLTVL.

The chain employs TRBV29-1 and TRBJ1-2; tentative D call: TRBD1 (5 bases). V shed 1 base and J shed 4 bases, with 10 bases lying between them. CDR1 SQVTM and CDR2 ANQGSEA come from the germline V gene. The CDR3 consists of 13 residues. This CDR3 reads CSVEVQGVYGYTF. CDR3 coding DNA: TGCAGCGTTGAAGTTCAGGGTGTCTATGGCTACACCTTC.

This clone was counted a single time. CDR3 DNA: TGTGCCAGCAGCGTTCGAATGGGGGGGATCACAGATACGCAGTATTTT. Its translation: CASSVRMGGITDTQYF. The V and J genes are TRBV9 and TRBJ2-3, with TRBD2 identical over 7 bases. After removal of 2 bases from V and 2 bases from J, the junction contained 8 bases not matched to a gene. This CDR3 is 16 amino acids long. CDR1 and CDR2 (germline): SGDLS, YYNGEE.

V usage is TRBV5-6 and J usage is TRBJ2-7, with 7 bases lining up with TRBD1. CDR3 size: 15 residues. Germline trimming cut 4 bases from V and 0 bases from J; bases unmatched to any gene: 7. Germline V lookup: CDR1 SGHDT, CDR2 YYEEEE. Here the CDR3 reads CASSPTGLGSYEQYF. CDR3 DNA sequence: TGTGCCAGCAGCCCGACAGGGCTGGGCTCCTACGAGCAGTACTTC.

This clone has just one count. The chain couples TRBV2 to TRBJ2-5, with 7 bases that match TRBD1. With 5 bases clipped from V and 9 bases from J, the junction kept 9 bases outside the gene matches. This CDR3 region has 13 residues. The V gene's germline CDR1 is SNHLY and CDR2 FYNNEI. The CDR3 DNA is TGTGCCAGCAGTAACAGGGGAGCGGCGTCCCAGTACTTC. This codes for CASSNRGAASQYF. Looking up the rest from reference TRBV2 and TRBJ2-5 gives the full variable domain: EPEVTQTPSHQVTQMGQEVILRCVPISNHLYFYWYRQILGQKVEFLVSFYNNEISEKSEIFDDQFSVERPDGSNFTLKIRSTKLEDSAMYFCASSNRGAASQYFGPGTRLLVL.

The genes are TRBV5-1 and TRBJ2-7; possible D gene TRBD2, 5 bases. CDR3 length: 13 amino acids. V lost 0 bases and J lost 7, with 11 bases in between. The germline CDR1 and CDR2 sequences are SGHRS and YFSETQ. As DNA, the CDR3 is TGCGCCAGCAGCTTGGACTGGTCGGGAGAGCAGTACTTC. It encodes CASSLDWSGEQYF.

The chain employs TRBV3-1 (or the pseudogene TRBV3-2) and TRBJ1-2, with TRBD1 as a possible D gene (5 bases). The V gene's germline CDR1 is LGHDT and CDR2 YNNKEL (reference sequence). The CDR3 covers 18 residues. Trimming pared 0 bases from V and 2 bases from J, leaving 19 bases between. The CDR3 loop is CASSQEVGLNLKNYGYTF. The CDR3 nucleotides read TGTGCCAGCAGCCAAGAAGTGGGGCTAAATCTCAAGAACTATGGCTACACCTTC.

This sequence joins TRBV6-4 and TRBJ2-7, with D possibly matching TRBD2 (6 bases). The V gene lost 11 bases and the J gene lost 3 bases, with 14 bases spanning the gap. The germline V gene has CDR1 MRHNA and CDR2 SNTAGT. The CDR3 runs 12 residues. The CDR3 DNA is TGTGCCCCTCCCCTGCGGGACTACGAGCAGTACTTC. Translated, it gives CAPPLRDYEQYF.